This T cell receptor beta chain was found in a study of PD-L1 blockade in urothelial cancer. Study background: It was at 3 weeks (second dose) and 6 weeks after treatment start that blood was analyzed. Study conclusions and caveats: Below-median pretreatment blood TCR clonality predicted better survival.

Concerning this clone itself: What it binds is unknown.

Templates that were synthetic TCR analogs were spiked into each PCR. Assay used: immunoSEQ multiplex PCR; TCRdb lists only in-frame clones, some missing. Among 48,000 or so clones, around 88% were seen once, and the ten largest hold about 10%. Germline CDR1 is MNHEY and CDR2 is SMNVEV (reference sequence). This CDR3 spans 18 amino acids. The V gene end was trimmed by 5 bases and the J gene end by 0 bases; junction bases not matched to a gene: 6. Time point meaning: peripheral blood 6 weeks after treatment start. The sample here was PBMCs, taken around atezolizumab (anti-PD-L1) treatment. The chain combines TRBV27 with TRBJ2-6, with 11 bases that match TRBD1. The origin of this receptor is a man aged 60 to 75 with urothelial cancer. The CDR3 spells CASSPRTGGASGANVLTF. Written as DNA, the CDR3 is TGTGCCAGCAGTCCTAGGACAGGGGGCGCCTCTGGGGCCAACGTCCTGACTTTC.